These 6 T cell receptor beta chains share one sample of origin, sequenced in a study of brain T cells in children with intractable seizures. Sequenced by immunoSEQ multiplex PCR; TCRdb stores in-frame clones only, minus some. The table records about 340,000 clones, 93% of them present only once. Sample time point: blood from clinic visit 5 months post-surgery; TSC patient then seizure free. This material consisted of peripheral blood, taken around 5 months after surgery. The origin of the receptors is a boy under two years old with tuberous sclerosis and intractable seizures.

The chain combines TRBV7-9 with TRBJ2-7, with D perhaps being TRBD1 or TRBD2 (5 bases each). Germline-derived CDR1 and CDR2 are SEHNR and FQNEAQ (reference sequence). The V gene lost 3 bases and the J gene lost 0 bases, with 9 bases spanning the gap. The CDR3 is made up of 14 amino acids. CDR3 residues: CASSLGTDSYEQYF. CDR3 nucleotide sequence: TGTGCCAGCAGCTTGGGGACGGACTCCTACGAGCAGTACTTC.

The sample holds one count of this clone. The rearrangement joins TRBV27 to TRBJ1-1, with D perhaps TRBD1 (5 bases). CDR3 size: 14 residues. Germline CDR1 reads MNHEY; CDR2 reads SMNVEV (reference sequence). V was trimmed by 7 bases and J by 1 base, leaving 13 bases between them. The CDR3 protein is CASNLGGGNTEAFF. The CDR3 bases are TGTGCCAGCAACCTGGGTGGGGGGAACACTGAAGCTTTCTTT.

This clone was counted once. The V and J genes are TRBV30 and TRBJ2-3; D call uncertain. The CDR3 consists of 12 residues. V dropped 4 bases and J dropped 6 bases, with 11 bases sitting between them. The germline CDR1 and CDR2 sequences are GTSNPN and SVGIG (reference sequence). The CDR3 here is CAWNQDRDTQYF. CDR3 nucleotide sequence: TGTGCCTGGAACCAGGACCGCGATACGCAGTATTTT.

This clone was counted a single time. The chain couples TRBV28 to TRBJ2-1, with TRBD1 matching 8 bases. Germline V gene sequence: CDR1 MDHEN, CDR2 SYDVKM. The V segment lost 1 base and the J segment 5 bases; nucleotides outside the gene matches: 7. The CDR3 totals 16 residues. In nucleotides, the CDR3 is TGTGCCAGCAGTTTATTAGGACAGGGTCTCGACAATGAGCAGTTCTTC. It specifies CASSLLGQGLDNEQFF.

V usage is TRBV25-1 and J usage is TRBJ2-5; 8 bases agree with TRBD2. Germline CDR1 reads MGHDK; CDR2 reads SYGVNS. This CDR3 spans 16 amino acids. J lost 5 bases, V lost 1 base, and 9 bases had no gene match. The CDR3 reads CASSESGRGGLETQYF. CDR3 nucleotide sequence: TGTGCCAGCAGTGAATCTGGACGGGGGGGCCTGGAGACCCAGTACTTC.

The chain recombines TRBV3-1 (or the pseudogene TRBV3-2) with TRBJ1-2; D unclear. V dropped 0 bases and J dropped 2 bases, with 7 bases sitting between them. The germline CDR1 and CDR2 sequences are LGHDT and YNNKEL (reference sequence). The CDR3 contains 14 residues. The DNA for the CDR3 is TGTGCCAGCAGCCAAGACCCCGGAAACTATGGCTACACCTTC. Protein sequence: CASSQDPGNYGYTF.